A selection of T cell receptor beta chains follows, all from one sample in a study of STAT5B mutations in CD4+ large granular lymphocyte leukemia. The repertoire was sequenced with immunoSEQ multiplex PCR; TCRdb's copy has only in-frame clones and lacks some. The table has 23,000 or so clones, approximately 75% seen once. Sequencing used CD4+ T cells from blood buffy coats. These receptors all stem from a human donor in good health. The CDR3 runs from the conserved cysteine through the conserved F or W. The D gene is left open where the match is weak. Clone sizes are given selectively: once, few, many, or a class where the clone is expanded.

V	size	D	J	DNA	CDR3
TRBV18	-	-	TRBJ1-5	TGTGCCAGCTCACCAATGTCTGGGGTTTCCAATCAGCCCCAGCATTTT	CASSPMSGVSNQPQHF
TRBV5-6	-	TRBD1	TRBJ1-5	TGTGCCAGCAGCCCGGACAGGGGGACTAGCAATCAGCCCCAGCATTTT	CASSPDRGTSNQPQHF
TRBV5-4	-	-	TRBJ2-3	TGTGCCAGCAGCTTGAAATCCTTGGGGGGCACAGATACGCAGTATTTT	CASSLKSLGGTDTQYF
TRBV6-5	once	TRBD1	TRBJ1-4	TGTGCCAGCAGTCGCAAGGGGGCCGGTAATGAAAAACTGTTTTTT	CASSRKGAGNEKLFF
TRBV19	-	-	TRBJ2-5	TGTGCCAGTAGGGGCTTTCTCTACCAAGAGACCCAGTACTTC	CASRGFLYQETQYF
TRBV7-6	-	TRBD2	TRBJ2-2	TGTGCCAGCAGCCCCCGGACTAGCGGGAGTACCGGGGAGCTGTTTTTT	CASSPRTSGSTGELFF
TRBV6-5	-	-	TRBJ2-2	TGTGCCAGCAGCCGAGATCTAGCAAACACCGGGGAGCTGTTTTTT	CASSRDLANTGELFF
TRBV30	-	-	TRBJ1-2	TGTGCCTGGGACACTGAGACAGGCAACTATGGCTACACCTTC	CAWDTETGNYGYTF
TRBV11-2	-	-	TRBJ2-7	TGTGCCAGCAGCTTAGTGTCCGGGACAACCTACGAGCAGTACTTC	CASSLVSGTTYEQYF
TRBV4-2	few	TRBD1	TRBJ1-1	TGTGCCAGCAGCCAAGGAGACAGGGCTGCTGAAGCTTTCTTT	CASSQGDRAAEAFF
TRBV5-1	-	-	TRBJ2-4	TGCGCCAGCAGCTTGGGAGGGGAAGCCAAAAACATTCAGTACTTC	CASSLGGEAKNIQYF
TRBV11-2	-	TRBD1	TRBJ2-2	TGTGCCAGCAGCCTACTGGGACAGGCCAGAGGGGAGCTGTTTTTT	CASSLLGQARGELFF
TRBV6-5	-	-	TRBJ2-7	TGTGCCAGCAAGGGCGGGACAGCCTCCTACGAGCAGTACTTC	CASKGGTASYEQYF
TRBV25-1	-	-	TRBJ2-3	TGTGCCAGCAGTGGGGATTTTTATCGGACAGATACGCAGTATTTT	CASSGDFYRTDTQYF
TRBV6-1	-	-	TRBJ2-1	TGTGCCAGCAGTCGGACCGCGCCGGACACAACTGAGCAGTTCTTC	CASSRTAPDTTEQFF
TRBV28	-	-	TRBJ2-2	TGTGCCAGCAGTTCTGTTGGGGCGGGCCCCACCGGGGAGCTGTTTTTT	CASSSVGAGPTGELFF
TRBV5-6	-	-	TRBJ2-7	TGTGCCAGCAGCTTATTAAGCGAGAACTCCTACGAGCAGTACTTC	CASSLLSENSYEQYF
TRBV5-8	-	-	TRBJ1-5	TGTGCCAGCAGCTTTGGGGGGCGCGGTCATCAGCCCCAGCATTTT	CASSFGGRGHQPQHF
TRBV10-2	-	-	TRBJ2-7	TGCGCCAGCAGTCCCGGACGGGCCTCCTACGAGCAGTACTTC	CASSPGRASYEQYF
TRBV19	-	-	TRBJ1-1	TGTGCCAGTAATGGGGGGAGGAACACTGAAGCTTTCTTT	CASNGGRNTEAFF
TRBV6-1	-	-	TRBJ2-1	TGTGCCAGCAGTGTCGGGAGAGACGGCCTGCAGTTCTTC	CASSVGRDGLQFF
TRBV28	-	TRBD1	TRBJ2-7	TGTGCCAGCAGTTCGACCCCGCGGACAGGGCCCGAGCAGTACTTC	CASSSTPRTGPEQYF
TRBV7-8	once	-	TRBJ2-7	TGTGCCAGCAGCTTAGGGCTAGCTTCGGACGAGCAGTACTTC	CASSLGLASDEQYF
TRBV30	-	-	TRBJ2-5	TGTGCCTGGAGTGTCCTCCCGGCACAGACCCAGTACTTC	CAWSVLPAQTQYF
TRBV5-5	-	-	TRBJ2-1	TGTGCCAGCAGACCGACGACAGGAGGAGAGCAGTTCTTC	CASRPTTGGEQFF
TRBV18	-	-	TRBJ1-1	TGTGCCAGCTCACCACGGGAGACCCTGAACACTGAAGCTTTCTTT	CASSPRETLNTEAFF
TRBV7-2	-	TRBD1	TRBJ2-3	TGTGCCAGCAGCTTAGCGGACAGGACAGATACGCAGTATTTT	CASSLADRTDTQYF
TRBV27	-	-	TRBJ2-3	TGTGCCAGCAGCCTTCACGAACCGGGACGCTCGGCGCAGTATTTT	CASSLHEPGRSAQYF
TRBV7-2	-	-	TRBJ2-7	TGTGCCAGCAGCCCCCGTTACGAGCAGTACTTC	CASSPRYEQYF
TRBV11-3	once	TRBD1	TRBJ2-5	TGTGCCAGCAGCTTAGGGATCACCGGGACAGAAGAGACCCAGTACTTC	CASSLGITGTEETQYF
TRBV7-2	-	-	TRBJ2-2	TGTGCCAGCAGCTTAGATCGGGAATGGGGCGGGGAGCTGTTTTTT	CASSLDREWGGELFF
TRBV5-8	-	TRBD1	TRBJ1-5	TGTGCCAGCAGCCAACCGGGACAGGGGGCCCAATATAGCAATCAGCCCCAGCATTTT	CASSQPGQGAQYSNQPQHF
TRBV6-1	-	-	TRBJ2-3	TGTGCCAGCAGTGAGGGGGATGGCACAGATACGCAGTATTTT	CASSEGDGTDTQYF
TRBV5-4	few	-	TRBJ1-5	TGTGCCACCTCCTACGGTACTAGCAATCAGCCCCAGCATTTT	CATSYGTSNQPQHF
TRBV20-1	-	-	TRBJ2-3	TGCAGTGCTACCCGAGGGGATACGCAGTATTTT	CSATRGDTQYF
TRBV5-1	-	-	TRBJ1-1	TGCGCCAGCAGCGGCCAAGGGTACACTGAAGCTTTCTTT	CASSGQGYTEAFF
TRBV11-3	-	TRBD1	TRBJ2-3	TGTGCCAGCAGCTTGAGGGACAGAAACACAGATACGCAGTATTTT	CASSLRDRNTDTQYF
TRBV6-6	-	TRBD1	TRBJ2-2	TGTGCCAGCAGATCCGCCGGGACAGTTAACACCGGGGAGCTGTTTTTT	CASRSAGTVNTGELFF
TRBV5-6	few	-	TRBJ1-1	TGTGCCAGCAGCACCTTCGCAGCTGAAGCTTTCTTT	CASSTFAAEAFF
TRBV7-9	-	TRBD2	TRBJ2-5	TGTGCCAGCAGCCTGGCGGTAGCGGGAGGGGTAAGAGAGACCCAGTACTTC	CASSLAVAGGVRETQYF
TRBV28	-	-	TRBJ1-2	TGTGCCAGCAGTTTATGGGTGGGCGGTACTGGCTACACCTTC	CASSLWVGGTGYTF
TRBV19	-	-	TRBJ2-7	TGTGCCAGTAGGGGATCCGGGGCGGGCTACGAGCAGTACTTC	CASRGSGAGYEQYF
TRBV29-1	-	TRBD2	TRBJ2-1	TGCAGCGCTGAGGGACTAGCGGGAATTAATGAGCAGTTCTTC	CSAEGLAGINEQFF